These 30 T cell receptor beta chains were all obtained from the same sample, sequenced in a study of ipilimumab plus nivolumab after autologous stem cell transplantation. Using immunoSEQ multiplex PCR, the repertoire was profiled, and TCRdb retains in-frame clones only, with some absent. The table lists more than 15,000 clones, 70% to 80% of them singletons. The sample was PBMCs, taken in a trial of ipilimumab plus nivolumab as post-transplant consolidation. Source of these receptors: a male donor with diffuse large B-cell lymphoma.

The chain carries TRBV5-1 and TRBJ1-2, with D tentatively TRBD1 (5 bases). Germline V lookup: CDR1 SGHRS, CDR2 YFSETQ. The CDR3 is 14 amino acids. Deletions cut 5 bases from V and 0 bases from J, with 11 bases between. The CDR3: CASRVGGTNYGYTF. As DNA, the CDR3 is TGCGCCAGCAGAGTCGGGGGGACTAACTATGGCTACACCTTC.

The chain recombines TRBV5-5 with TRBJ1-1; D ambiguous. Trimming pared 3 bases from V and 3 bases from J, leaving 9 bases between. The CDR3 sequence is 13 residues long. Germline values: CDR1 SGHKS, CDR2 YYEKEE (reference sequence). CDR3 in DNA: TGTGCCAGCAGCTCAGAGGGTGACACTGAAGCTTTCTTT. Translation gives CASSSEGDTEAFF.

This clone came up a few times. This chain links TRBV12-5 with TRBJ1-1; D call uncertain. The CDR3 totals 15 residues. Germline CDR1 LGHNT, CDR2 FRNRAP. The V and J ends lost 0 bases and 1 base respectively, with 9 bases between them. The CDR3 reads CASGLVISANTEAFF. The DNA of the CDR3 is TGTGCTAGTGGTTTGGTGATCAGCGCGAACACTGAAGCTTTCTTT.

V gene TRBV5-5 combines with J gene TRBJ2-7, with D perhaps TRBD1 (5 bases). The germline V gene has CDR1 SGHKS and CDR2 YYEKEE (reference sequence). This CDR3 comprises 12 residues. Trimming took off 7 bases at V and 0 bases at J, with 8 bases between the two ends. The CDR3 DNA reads TGTGCCAGCGGGGCCGCCTCCTACGAGCAGTACTTC. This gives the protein CASGAASYEQYF.

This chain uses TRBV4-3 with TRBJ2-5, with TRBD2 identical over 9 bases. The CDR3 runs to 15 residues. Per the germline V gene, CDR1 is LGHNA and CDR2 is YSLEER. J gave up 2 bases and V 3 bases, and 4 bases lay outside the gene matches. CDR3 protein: CASSQQTSGQETQYF. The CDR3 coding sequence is TGCGCCAGCAGCCAGCAGACTAGCGGACAAGAGACCCAGTACTTC.

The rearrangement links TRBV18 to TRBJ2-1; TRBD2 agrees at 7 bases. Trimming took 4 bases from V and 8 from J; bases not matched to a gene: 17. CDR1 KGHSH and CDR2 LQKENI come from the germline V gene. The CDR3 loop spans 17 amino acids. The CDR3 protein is CASSLLETSSFFDEQFF. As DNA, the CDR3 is TGTGCCAGCTCACTACTTGAGACTAGCAGTTTTTTCGATGAGCAGTTCTTC.

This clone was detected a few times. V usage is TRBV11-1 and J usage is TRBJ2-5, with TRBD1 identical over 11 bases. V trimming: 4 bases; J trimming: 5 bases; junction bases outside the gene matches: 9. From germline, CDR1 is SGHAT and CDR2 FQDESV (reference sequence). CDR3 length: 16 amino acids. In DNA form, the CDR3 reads TGTGCCAGCAGCTCCCGGAGGACAGGGGGCGGGGAGACCCAGTACTTC. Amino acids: CASSSRRTGGGETQYF.

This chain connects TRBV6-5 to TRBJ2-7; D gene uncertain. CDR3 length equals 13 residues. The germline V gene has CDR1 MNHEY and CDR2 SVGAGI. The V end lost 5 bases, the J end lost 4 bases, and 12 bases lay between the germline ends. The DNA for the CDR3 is TGTGCCAGCAGTGAAGCTCTACGGTACGAGCAGTACTTC. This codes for CASSEALRYEQYF.

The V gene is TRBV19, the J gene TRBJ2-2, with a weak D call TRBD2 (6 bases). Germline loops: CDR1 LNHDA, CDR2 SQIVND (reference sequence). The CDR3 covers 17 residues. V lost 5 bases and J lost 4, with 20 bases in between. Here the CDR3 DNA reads TGTGCCAGTAGTCCGGGACGCAGGGCGGGATTCACCGGGGAGCTGTTTTTT. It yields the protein CASSPGRRAGFTGELFF.

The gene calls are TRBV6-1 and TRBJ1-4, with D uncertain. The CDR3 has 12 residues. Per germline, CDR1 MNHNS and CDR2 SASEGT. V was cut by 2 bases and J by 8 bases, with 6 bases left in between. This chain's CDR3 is CASSETGEKLFF. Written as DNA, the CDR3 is TGTGCCAGCAGTGAAACGGGGGAAAAACTGTTTTTT.

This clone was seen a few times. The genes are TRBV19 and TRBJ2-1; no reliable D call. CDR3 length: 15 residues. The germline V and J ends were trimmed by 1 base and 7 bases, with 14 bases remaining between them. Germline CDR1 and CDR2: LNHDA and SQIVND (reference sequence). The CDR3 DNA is TGTGCCAGTAGTATAGCGGCGACTCCAAATAATGAGCAGTTCTTC. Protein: CASSIAATPNNEQFF.

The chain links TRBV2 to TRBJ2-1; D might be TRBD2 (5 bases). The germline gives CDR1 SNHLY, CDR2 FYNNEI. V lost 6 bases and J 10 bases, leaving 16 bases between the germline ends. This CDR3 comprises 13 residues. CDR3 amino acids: CASRAEALGEQFF. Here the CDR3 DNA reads TGTGCCAGCAGAGCGGAAGCGCTGGGAGAGCAGTTCTTC. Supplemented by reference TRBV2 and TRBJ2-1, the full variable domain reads EPEVTQTPSHQVTQMGQEVILRCVPISNHLYFYWYRQILGQKVEFLVSFYNNEISEKSEIFDDQFSVERPDGSNFTLKIRSTKLEDSAMYFCASRAEALGEQFFGPGTRLTVL.

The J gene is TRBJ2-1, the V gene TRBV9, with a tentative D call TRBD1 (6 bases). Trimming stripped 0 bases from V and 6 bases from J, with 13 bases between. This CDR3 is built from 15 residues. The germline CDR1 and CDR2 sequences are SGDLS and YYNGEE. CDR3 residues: CASSVGQGMVNEQFF. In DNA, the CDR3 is TGTGCCAGCAGCGTAGGGCAGGGGATGGTCAATGAGCAGTTCTTC.

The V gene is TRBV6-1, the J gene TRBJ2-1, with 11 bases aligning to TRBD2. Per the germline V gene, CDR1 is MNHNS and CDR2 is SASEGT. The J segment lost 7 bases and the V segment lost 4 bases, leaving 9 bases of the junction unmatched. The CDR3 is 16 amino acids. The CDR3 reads CASSGKLAGVRNEQFF. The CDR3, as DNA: TGTGCCAGCAGTGGAAAACTAGCGGGGGTAAGGAATGAGCAGTTCTTC.

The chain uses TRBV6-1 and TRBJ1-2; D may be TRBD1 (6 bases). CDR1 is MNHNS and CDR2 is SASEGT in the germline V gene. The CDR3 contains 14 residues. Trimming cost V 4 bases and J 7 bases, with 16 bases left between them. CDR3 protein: CASSVRGANLGYTF. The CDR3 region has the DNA TGTGCCAGCAGTGTGAGGGGGGCAAATCTTGGCTACACCTTC.

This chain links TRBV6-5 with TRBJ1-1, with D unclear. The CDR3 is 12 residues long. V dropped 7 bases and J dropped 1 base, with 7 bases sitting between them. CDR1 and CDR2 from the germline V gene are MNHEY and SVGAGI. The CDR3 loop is CASKRGNTEAFF. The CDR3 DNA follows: TGTGCCAGCAAAAGAGGGAACACTGAAGCTTTCTTT.

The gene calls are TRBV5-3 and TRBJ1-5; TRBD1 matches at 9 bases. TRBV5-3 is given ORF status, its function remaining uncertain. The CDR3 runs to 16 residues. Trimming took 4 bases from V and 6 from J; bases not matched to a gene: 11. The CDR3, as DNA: TGTGCCAGAAGCCACAACAGGGGGCGGCGGACTCAGCCCCAGCATTTT. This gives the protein CARSHNRGRRTQPQHF.

CDR3 region: CASSPGAAAGIAKNIQYF. The CDR3 DNA sequence: TGTGCCAGCAGCCCAGGGGCGGCAGCGGGAATAGCCAAAAACATTCAGTACTTC. This sequence joins TRBV7-8 and TRBJ2-4; weak D call: TRBD2 (7 bases). Germline V gene sequence: CDR1 SGHVS, CDR2 FQNEAQ. This CDR3 spans 18 amino acids. Trimming removed 5 bases from V and 0 bases from J, with 20 bases in between.

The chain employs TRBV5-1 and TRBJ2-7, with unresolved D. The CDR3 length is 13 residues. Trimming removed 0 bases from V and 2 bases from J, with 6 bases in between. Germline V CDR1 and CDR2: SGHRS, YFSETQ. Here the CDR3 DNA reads TGCGCCAGCAGCTTGGAGGCAGCCTACGAGCAGTACTTC. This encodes CASSLEAAYEQYF.

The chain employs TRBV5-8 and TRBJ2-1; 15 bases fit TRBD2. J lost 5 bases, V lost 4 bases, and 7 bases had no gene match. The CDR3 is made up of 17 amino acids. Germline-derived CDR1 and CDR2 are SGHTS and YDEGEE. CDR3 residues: CASSTGLAGGADNEQFF. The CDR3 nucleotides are TGTGCCAGCAGCACTGGACTAGCGGGGGGGGCTGACAATGAGCAGTTCTTC.

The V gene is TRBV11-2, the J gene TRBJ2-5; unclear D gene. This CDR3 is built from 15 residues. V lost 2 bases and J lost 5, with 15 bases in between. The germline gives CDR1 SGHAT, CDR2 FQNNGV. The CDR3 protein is CASSLKGRFWETQYF. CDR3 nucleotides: TGTGCCAGCAGCTTAAAGGGTAGATTCTGGGAGACCCAGTACTTC. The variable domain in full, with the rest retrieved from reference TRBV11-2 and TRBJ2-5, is EAGVAQSPRYKIIEKRQSVAFWCNPISGHATLYWYQQILGQGPKLLIQFQNNGVVDDSQLPKDRFSAERLKGVDSTLKIQPAKLEDSAVYLCASSLKGRFWETQYFGPGTRLLVL.

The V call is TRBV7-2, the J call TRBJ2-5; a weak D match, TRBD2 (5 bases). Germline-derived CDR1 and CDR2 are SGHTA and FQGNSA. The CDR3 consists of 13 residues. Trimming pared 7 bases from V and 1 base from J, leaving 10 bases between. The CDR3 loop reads CASTSGLQETQYF. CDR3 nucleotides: TGTGCCAGCACCTCCGGACTCCAAGAGACCCAGTACTTC.

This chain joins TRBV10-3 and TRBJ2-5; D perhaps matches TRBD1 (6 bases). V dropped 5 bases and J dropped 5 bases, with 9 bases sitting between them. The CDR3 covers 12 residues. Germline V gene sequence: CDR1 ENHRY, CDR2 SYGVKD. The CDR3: CAISNREETQYF. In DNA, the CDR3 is TGTGCCATCAGTAACAGGGAGGAGACCCAGTACTTC.

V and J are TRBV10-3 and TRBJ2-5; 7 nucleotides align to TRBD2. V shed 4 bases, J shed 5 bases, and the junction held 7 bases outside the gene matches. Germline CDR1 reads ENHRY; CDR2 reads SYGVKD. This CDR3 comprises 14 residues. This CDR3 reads CAISGSGVAETQYF. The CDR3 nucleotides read TGTGCCATCAGTGGGAGCGGGGTTGCGGAGACCCAGTACTTC.

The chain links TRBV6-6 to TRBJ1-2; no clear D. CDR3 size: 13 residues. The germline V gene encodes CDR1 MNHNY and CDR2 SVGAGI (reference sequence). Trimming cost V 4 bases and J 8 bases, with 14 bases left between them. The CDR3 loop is CASSSPIQRGYTF. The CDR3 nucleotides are TGTGCCAGCAGTTCTCCTATACAGCGGGGCTACACCTTC.

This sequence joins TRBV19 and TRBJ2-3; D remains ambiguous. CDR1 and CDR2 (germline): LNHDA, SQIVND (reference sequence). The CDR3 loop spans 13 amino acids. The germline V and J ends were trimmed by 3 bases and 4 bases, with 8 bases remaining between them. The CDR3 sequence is CASSMADPDTQYF. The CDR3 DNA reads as TGTGCCAGTAGTATGGCGGACCCAGATACGCAGTATTTT.

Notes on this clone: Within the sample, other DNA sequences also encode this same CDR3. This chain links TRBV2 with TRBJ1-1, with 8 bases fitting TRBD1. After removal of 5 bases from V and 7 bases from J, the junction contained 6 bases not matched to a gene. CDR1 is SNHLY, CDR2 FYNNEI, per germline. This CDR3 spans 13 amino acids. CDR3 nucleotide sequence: TGTGCCAGCAGTTCAGGGGGCGGGGGTGAAGCTTTCTTT. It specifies CASSSGGGGEAFF.

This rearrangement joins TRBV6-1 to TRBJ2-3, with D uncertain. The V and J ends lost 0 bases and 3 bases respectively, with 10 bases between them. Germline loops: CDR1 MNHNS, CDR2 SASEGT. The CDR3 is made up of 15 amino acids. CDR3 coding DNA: TGTGCCAGCAGTGAAGCTATAGTCGCAACAGATACGCAGTATTTT. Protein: CASSEAIVATDTQYF.

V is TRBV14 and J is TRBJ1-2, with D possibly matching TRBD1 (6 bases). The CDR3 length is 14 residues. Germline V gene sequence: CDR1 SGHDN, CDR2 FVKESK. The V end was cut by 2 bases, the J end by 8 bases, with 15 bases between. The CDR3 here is CASSQPGTWNGYTF. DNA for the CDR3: TGTGCCAGCAGCCAACCCGGGACATGGAACGGCTACACCTTC.

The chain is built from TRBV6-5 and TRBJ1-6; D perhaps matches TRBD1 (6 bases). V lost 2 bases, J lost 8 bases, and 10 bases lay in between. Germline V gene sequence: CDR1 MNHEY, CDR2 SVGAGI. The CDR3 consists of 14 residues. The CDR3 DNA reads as TGTGCCAGCAGTTACCTACAGGGTGATTCACCCCTCCACTTT. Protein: CASSYLQGDSPLHF.